The 22 T cell receptor beta chains in this list originate from one sample, sequenced in a study of cytomegalovirus exposure and HLA in healthy donors. PCR employed 60 Vbeta and 13 Jbeta primers. Assay: immunoSEQ multiplex PCR; the TCRdb copy retains only in-frame clones and omits some. Among 120,000 to 150,000 clones, 78% were seen once, and the ten largest hold under 3%. The sample was PBMCs. All receptors come from a man between 35 and 55 years old in good health and CMV-seropositive.

This sequence joins TRBV29-1 and TRBJ2-1, with D maybe TRBD1 (5 bases). Germline values: CDR1 SQVTM, CDR2 ANQGSEA. V dropped 2 bases and J dropped 4 bases, with 12 bases sitting between them. The CDR3 covers 14 residues. CDR3 residues: CSVERQRDYNEQFF. In nucleotides, the CDR3 is TGCAGCGTTGAACGACAGCGAGATTACAATGAGCAGTTCTTC.

This sequence joins TRBV4-1 and TRBJ2-5; 7 bases are a match to TRBD2. Unmatched junction bases numbered 10, after V lost 4 bases and J lost 5 bases. The V gene's germline CDR1 is MGHRA and CDR2 YSYEKL. The CDR3 is 15 residues long. CDR3 in amino acids: CASSRGREVQETQYF. The CDR3 DNA is TGCGCCAGCAGCCGTGGGAGGGAGGTTCAGGAGACCCAGTACTTC.

The sample holds a few counts of this clone. The chain recombines TRBV11-1 with TRBJ1-2, with a tentative D call TRBD1 (5 bases). V lost 5 bases to trimming and J lost 6 bases, with 10 bases between them. The length of the CDR3 is 12 residues. Looked up from germline, CDR1 is SGHAT and CDR2 is FQDESV (reference sequence). The CDR3 loop reads CASSRSGNGYTF. CDR3 in DNA: TGTGCCAGCAGCCGCTCAGGGAATGGCTACACCTTC. Using reference TRBV11-1 and TRBJ1-2 for the parts outside the CDR3, the full variable domain is EAEVAQSPRYKITEKSQAVAFWCDPISGHATLYWYRQILGQGPELLVQFQDESVVDDSQLPKDRFSAERLKGVDSTLKIQPAELGDSAMYLCASSRSGNGYTFGSGTRLTVV.

The rearrangement joins TRBV29-1 to TRBJ2-7, with 9 nucleotides matching TRBD2. V lost 3 bases to trimming and J lost 1 base; unmatched junction nucleotides: 7. In germline, CDR1 is SQVTM, CDR2 ANQGSEA. CDR3 length equals 15 residues. In DNA, the CDR3 is TGCAGCGTTGATGGCCTAGCGGGGCTTTCCTACGAGCAGTACTTC. It yields the protein CSVDGLAGLSYEQYF.

The J gene is TRBJ2-2, the V gene TRBV19; D may be TRBD1 (5 bases). The ends were cut back, 7 bases at V and 0 bases at J, with 9 bases in the middle. In germline, CDR1 is LNHDA, CDR2 SQIVND (reference sequence). This CDR3 has 14 residues. CDR3 DNA: TGTGCCAGTAAGGGGTCGGCGAACACCGGGGAGCTGTTTTTT. Amino acid sequence: CASKGSANTGELFF.

The rearrangement uses TRBV6-1 and TRBJ2-7, with 7 bases aligning to TRBD1. After removal of 6 bases from V and 3 bases from J, the junction contained 11 bases not matched to a gene. Per the germline V gene, CDR1 is MNHNS and CDR2 is SASEGT. This CDR3 spans 15 amino acids. The CDR3 sequence: CASRPRAGGNYEQYF. CDR3 DNA sequence: TGTGCCAGCAGGCCGAGGGCAGGGGGTAACTACGAGCAGTACTTC.

This chain joins TRBV7-2 and TRBJ1-5; 11 nucleotides match TRBD1. Per germline, CDR1 SGHTA and CDR2 FQGNSA. The CDR3 loop spans 15 amino acids. The V and J ends lost 5 bases and 11 bases, in that order; junction bases with no gene match: 11. The CDR3 region is CASSHRPGTGGAQHF. CDR3 coding DNA: TGTGCCAGCAGCCATCGTCCCGGGACAGGGGGGGCCCAGCATTTT.

The J gene is TRBJ2-1, the V gene TRBV7-2, with 12 bases fitting TRBD2. The CDR3 is 14 residues long. Per germline, CDR1 SGHTA and CDR2 FQGNSA. The junction had 8 bases not matched to a gene; V was cut back by 2 bases and J by 15 bases. The CDR3 region has the DNA TGTGCCAGCAGCTTATGGGGGACTAGCGGGTGGCGGTTCTTC. This sequence encodes CASSLWGTSGWRFF. Based on the CDR3 plus reference TRBV7-2 and TRBJ2-1, the full variable domain is GAGVSQSPSNKVTEKGKDVELRCDPISGHTALYWYRQSLGQGLEFLIYFQGNSAPDKSGLPSDRFSAERTGGSVSTLTIQRTQQEDSAVYLCASSLWGTSGWRFFGPGTRLTVL.

This chain connects TRBV5-4 to TRBJ1-5, with 8 bases that match TRBD1. With 3 bases clipped from V and 7 bases from J, the junction kept 6 bases outside the gene matches. The CDR3 runs to 14 residues. Germline-derived CDR1 and CDR2 are SGHNT and YYREEE (reference sequence). CDR3 in DNA: TGTGCCAGCAGCTCAGGGGGCGCGGGGCAGCCCCAGCATTTT. Amino acids: CASSSGGAGQPQHF.

Of note for this clone: Sequence at one end of the junction differs from germline and may be a read error. This sample includes further DNA sequences coding for the same CDR3. The rearrangement uses TRBV5-6 and TRBJ2-2; 8 nucleotides line up with TRBD1. From germline, CDR1 is SGHDT and CDR2 YYEEEE. This CDR3 is 16 amino acids long. In DNA form, the CDR3 reads TGTGCCAGCAGCTTGATAACAGGGGGGATGTACCTGGAGCTGTTCTTT. As protein: CASSLITGGMYLELFF.

This chain uses TRBV27 with TRBJ2-2, with D perhaps TRBD2 (7 bases). The V end was cut by 3 bases, the J end by 0 bases, with 11 bases between. The V gene's germline CDR1 is MNHEY and CDR2 SMNVEV (reference sequence). CDR3 length equals 16 residues. In nucleotides, the CDR3 is TGTGCCAGCAGTTTCTACGGGGGGCCGAACACCGGGGAGCTGTTTTTT. Protein sequence: CASSFYGGPNTGELFF.

The V call is TRBV7-2, the J call TRBJ1-1; TRBD1 might be the D (5 bases). Trimming removed 1 base from V and 5 bases from J, with 11 bases in between. Germline CDR1 is SGHTA and CDR2 is FQGNSA. This CDR3 has 14 residues. CDR3 in DNA: TGTGCCAGCAGCTTAGTGGGGGGACGGACTGAAGCTTTCTTT. It codes for CASSLVGGRTEAFF.

This sequence joins TRBV30 and TRBJ1-3, with D unclear. The CDR3 is 15 amino acids. The germline CDR1 and CDR2 sequences are GTSNPN and SVGIG (reference sequence). V was pared by 4 bases and J by 3 bases, with 16 bases between. CDR3 nucleotides: TGTGCCTGGAACACCCGGGCGGGTTATGGAAACACCATATATTTT. This sequence encodes CAWNTRAGYGNTIYF.

This chain joins TRBV28 and TRBJ2-5; D perhaps matches TRBD2 (6 bases). Gene TRBJ2-7 matches the end of the DNA better, so the J call may be wrong. The CDR3 is made up of 14 amino acids. Germline CDR1 MDHEN, CDR2 SYDVKM. As DNA, the CDR3 is TGTGCCAGCAGTCAAACAGCGGGTGGCTACGAGCAGTACTTC. Protein product: CASSQTAGGYEQYF.

The chain has TRBV5-1 and TRBJ1-4; maybe TRBD1 (6 bases). The CDR3 is 13 amino acids. CDR1 is SGHRS and CDR2 is YFSETQ in the germline V gene. Trimming took 0 bases from V and 11 from J, leaving 11 bases between them. The CDR3: CASSLDQGTKLFF. The CDR3 coding sequence is TGCGCCAGCAGCTTGGATCAGGGGACGAAACTGTTTTTT.

The rearrangement links TRBV29-1 to TRBJ2-2; TRBD1 agrees at 7 bases. V shed 5 bases and J 1 base; nucleotides not matched to a gene: 4. The CDR3 spans 14 residues. Germline lookup yields CDR1 SQVTM and CDR2 ANQGSEA. The DNA of the CDR3 is TGCAGCGTTCTGACAGGGTTGAACACCGGGGAGCTGTTTTTT. This translates into CSVLTGLNTGELFF.

This sequence joins TRBV19 and TRBJ2-7, with 9 bases lining up with TRBD2. Germline trimming cut 5 bases from V and 2 bases from J; bases unmatched to any gene: 7. Germline-derived CDR1 and CDR2 are LNHDA and SQIVND (reference sequence). CDR3 length: 15 residues. CDR3 bases: TGTGCCAGTAGTTCCTCTAGCGGGAACACCTACGAGCAGTACTTC. Translation gives CASSSSSGNTYEQYF. The full variable domain, in which reference TRBV19 and TRBJ2-7 provide the parts outside the CDR3, is DGGITQSPKYLFRKEGQNVTLSCEQNLNHDAMYWYRQDPGQGLRLIYYSQIVNDFQKGDIAEGYSVSREKKESFPLTVTSAQKNPTAFYLCASSSSSGNTYEQYFGPGTRLTVT.

This clone was recorded a few times. This chain links TRBV18 with TRBJ1-1; D might be TRBD1 (5 bases). The germline gives CDR1 KGHSH, CDR2 LQKENI. This CDR3 is 13 amino acids long. Trimming took 9 bases from V and 4 from J, leaving 15 bases between them. CDR3 sequence (DNA): TGTGCCAGTACCATGGGGGAGGGCACTGAAGCTTTCTTT. It codes for CASTMGEGTEAFF.

The chain's CDR3 is CASSQDWREANEKLFF. The CDR3 DNA is TGTGCCAGCAGCCAAGATTGGAGGGAGGCTAATGAAAAACTGTTTTTT. The chain uses TRBV4-2 and TRBJ1-4; D uncertain. The V end was cut by 0 bases, the J end by 3 bases, with 11 bases between. This CDR3 is built from 16 residues. The germline CDR1 and CDR2 sequences are LGHNA and YNFKEQ.

The chain combines TRBV19 with TRBJ2-1, with 7 bases aligning to TRBD2. Germline CDR1 is LNHDA and CDR2 is SQIVND (reference sequence). The CDR3 extends over 16 amino acids. The J segment lost 4 bases and the V segment lost 3 bases, leaving 9 bases of the junction unmatched. The CDR3 loop is CASSILLASGYNEQFF. The CDR3 DNA sequence: TGTGCCAGTAGTATTTTATTGGCTAGCGGATACAATGAGCAGTTCTTC.

The rearrangement uses TRBV6-5 and TRBJ2-7, with 10 bases lining up with TRBD2. The CDR3 loop spans 16 amino acids. The germline CDR1 and CDR2 sequences are MNHEY and SVGAGI. J was trimmed by 1 base and V by 4 bases; bases with no gene match: 7. CDR3 in amino acids: CASSSLGLAESYEQYF. As DNA, the CDR3 is TGTGCCAGCAGTTCACTAGGACTAGCGGAGTCCTACGAGCAGTACTTC.

This chain joins TRBV6-1 and TRBJ1-1; the D gene is possibly TRBD1 (6 bases). This CDR3 comprises 14 residues. Germline lookup yields CDR1 MNHNS and CDR2 SASEGT. V was cut by 3 bases and J by 5 bases, with 13 bases left in between. The CDR3 DNA follows: TGTGCCAGCAGTGAGCTGCAGGGGAAGACTGAAGCTTTCTTT. Translating it yields CASSELQGKTEAFF.